These 19 T cell receptor beta chains originate from one sample sequenced in a study of T cell responses to AZD1222 COVID-19 vaccine. Assay: immunoSEQ multiplex PCR; the TCRdb copy retains only in-frame clones and omits some. This sample has 100,000 or so clones, with about 94% found just once. Sequencing was performed on peripheral blood, taken 28 days after the second AZD1222 dose. These receptors came from an adult who received the AZD1222 COVID-19 vaccine.

This clone was recorded a few times. The chain carries TRBV7-2 and TRBJ1-2; D gene unclear. Looked up from germline, CDR1 is SGHTA and CDR2 is FQGNSA. The CDR3 totals 13 residues. With 3 bases removed from V and 4 bases from J, the gap between germline ends came to 9 bases. DNA for the CDR3: TGTGCCAGCAGCTTTAGGGCTCCCTATGGCTACACCTTC. As protein: CASSFRAPYGYTF.

The genes are TRBV7-9 and TRBJ2-3; 11 positions match TRBD1. This CDR3 has 14 amino acids. V was clipped by 6 bases and J by 1 base; unmatched bases: 0. The germline CDR1 and CDR2 sequences are SEHNR and FQNEAQ (reference sequence). The CDR3 reads CASRGQGGTDTQYF. For the CDR3, the DNA is TGTGCCAGCAGGGGACAGGGGGGCACAGATACGCAGTATTTT.

This chain connects TRBV19 to TRBJ1-4; 8 bases line up with TRBD1. Germline lookup yields CDR1 LNHDA and CDR2 SQIVND (reference sequence). J was trimmed by 7 bases and V by 6 bases; bases with no gene match: 7. The CDR3 covers 14 residues. The CDR3 DNA sequence: TGTGCCAGTAGATTACAGGGGGACGGTGAAAAACTGTTTTTT. Translation gives CASRLQGDGEKLFF.

This chain connects TRBV7-2 to TRBJ2-3; D perhaps matches TRBD1 (5 bases). From germline, CDR1 is SGHTA and CDR2 FQGNSA. Trimming cost V 2 bases and J 1 base, with 13 bases left between them. This CDR3 comprises 16 residues. The CDR3 loop reads CASSLRSVRGTDTQYF. CDR3 DNA: TGTGCCAGCAGCTTAAGATCTGTCAGGGGCACAGATACGCAGTATTTT.

The chain joins TRBV5-6 to TRBJ1-5; weak D call: TRBD1 (6 bases). Germline CDR1 is SGHDT and CDR2 is YYEEEE. The germline V and J ends were trimmed by 2 bases and 6 bases, with 15 bases remaining between them. This CDR3 region has 15 residues. CDR3 amino acids: CASSFAGARGQPQHF. CDR3 in DNA: TGTGCCAGCAGCTTCGCGGGGGCGAGGGGTCAGCCCCAGCATTTT.

This rearrangement joins TRBV5-1 to TRBJ1-3, with D possibly matching TRBD1 (6 bases). From germline, CDR1 is SGHRS and CDR2 YFSETQ. Trimming shortened V by 0 bases and J by 2 bases, and 9 bases separated the two germline ends. The CDR3 runs to 15 residues. The CDR3: CASSLDEGAGNTIYF. CDR3 sequence (DNA): TGCGCCAGCAGCTTGGACGAGGGGGCTGGAAACACCATATATTTT.

This sequence joins TRBV7-2 and TRBJ1-2, with D perhaps TRBD1 (5 bases). The V and J ends lost 7 bases and 6 bases respectively, with 15 bases between them. The CDR3 contains 13 residues. Germline loops: CDR1 SGHTA, CDR2 FQGNSA. The CDR3 nucleotides are TGTGCCAGCAACCCGACGGGGGGGAATGGCTACACCTTC. Protein sequence: CASNPTGGNGYTF.

With respect to this clone: No DNA is shown, since the ends of the CDR3 on it are uncertain; the CDR3 is the one TCRdb lists. This sequence joins TRBV6-6 and TRBJ1-4; TRBD1 was called by the table and not checked on the DNA. Germline V CDR1 and CDR2: MNHNY, SVGAGI (reference sequence). With termini counted, the CDR3 has 14 amino acids. CDR3 protein: CASSYLGQGKNCFF.

The chain couples TRBV2 to TRBJ2-1, with 9 bases fitting TRBD1. J was trimmed by 2 bases and V by 4 bases; bases with no gene match: 3. The germline V gene has CDR1 SNHLY and CDR2 FYNNEI. The length of the CDR3 is 15 residues. CDR3 residues: CASSGDRVPYNEQFF. CDR3 coding DNA: TGTGCCAGCAGTGGGGACAGGGTCCCCTACAATGAGCAGTTCTTC. Full variable domain (missing parts from reference TRBV2 and TRBJ2-1): EPEVTQTPSHQVTQMGQEVILRCVPISNHLYFYWYRQILGQKVEFLVSFYNNEISEKSEIFDDQFSVERPDGSNFTLKIRSTKLEDSAMYFCASSGDRVPYNEQFFGPGTRLTVL.

The CDR3 region has the DNA TGCGCCAGCAGCTGGGGTCGGGGGCACTATGAGGACAATGAGCAGTTCTTC. As protein: CASSWGRGHYEDNEQFF. V usage is TRBV5-1 and J usage is TRBJ2-1, with D perhaps matching TRBD1 or TRBD2 (6 bases each). The germline V gene encodes CDR1 SGHRS and CDR2 YFSETQ. This CDR3 contains 17 residues. V was cut by 3 bases and J by 5 bases, with 21 bases left in between.

The chain couples TRBV5-6 to TRBJ1-5; D remains unclear. Germline values: CDR1 SGHDT, CDR2 YYEEEE. V was trimmed by 4 bases and J by 2 bases, leaving 16 bases between them. The CDR3 has 16 amino acids. CDR3 bases: TGTGCCAGCAGCATCCTCACCTTGGCAGGCAATCAGCCCCAGCATTTT. Its translation is CASSILTLAGNQPQHF.

This clone was seen a single time. This sequence joins TRBV12-5 and TRBJ2-3; 8 bases are a match to TRBD1. This CDR3 is 15 amino acids long. Unmatched junction bases numbered 9, after V lost 5 bases and J lost 5 bases. The germline gives CDR1 LGHNT, CDR2 FRNRAP. The CDR3 loop is CASGDRGLLQDTQYF. CDR3 nucleotides: TGTGCTAGTGGTGACAGGGGATTACTCCAAGATACGCAGTATTTT.

This clone showed up just once. The genes are TRBV6-5 and TRBJ1-3, with 7 bases fitting TRBD1. This CDR3 region has 15 residues. The V segment lost 6 bases and the J segment 4 bases; nucleotides outside the gene matches: 9. The germline V gene has CDR1 MNHEY and CDR2 SVGAGI. The CDR3, as DNA: TGTGCCAGCAGAACCAGTCCGGGACAGGGAAACACCATATATTTT. Its translation: CASRTSPGQGNTIYF.

The gene calls are TRBV2 and TRBJ2-5; 12 bases fit TRBD1. V lost 6 bases and J lost 2; bases outside the gene matches: 4. The germline V gene encodes CDR1 SNHLY and CDR2 FYNNEI. The CDR3 loop spans 15 amino acids. CDR3 sequence: CASRGQGAGQETQYF. CDR3 coding DNA: TGTGCCAGCAGGGGACAGGGGGCCGGACAAGAGACCCAGTACTTC.

V is TRBV19 and J is TRBJ1-5; 8 nucleotides align to TRBD1. CDR1 is LNHDA, CDR2 SQIVND, per germline (reference sequence). The CDR3 is 15 amino acids. V was clipped by 5 bases and J by 2 bases; unmatched bases: 5. The CDR3 loop is CASSSQGGGNQPQHF. CDR3 DNA sequence: TGTGCCAGTAGTTCACAGGGGGGAGGCAATCAGCCCCAGCATTTT.

The chain carries TRBV2 and TRBJ2-1; 10 nucleotides align to TRBD2. The V and J ends lost 5 bases and 6 bases, in that order; junction bases with no gene match: 4. The germline CDR1 and CDR2 sequences are SNHLY and FYNNEI. The CDR3 covers 14 residues. CDR3 region: CASSRASGGNEQFF. In DNA form, the CDR3 reads TGTGCCAGCAGTCGAGCTAGCGGGGGCAATGAGCAGTTCTTC.

The V and J genes are TRBV4-3 and TRBJ1-5; 9 bases are a match to TRBD1. V shed 0 bases, J shed 7 bases, and the junction held 7 bases outside the gene matches. The CDR3 is made up of 16 amino acids. In germline, CDR1 is LGHNA, CDR2 YSLEER. The CDR3 DNA reads TGCGCCAGCAGCCAAGATGCGGGACAGGGTATCCAGCCCCAGCATTTT. This codes for CASSQDAGQGIQPQHF.

The chain is built from TRBV6-5 and TRBJ1-6; D call uncertain. In germline, CDR1 is MNHEY, CDR2 SVGAGI. CDR3 length equals 16 residues. V lost 2 bases, J lost 0 bases, and 8 bases lay in between. Written as DNA, the CDR3 is TGTGCCAGCAGTTACGGGCGGAGCTCCTATAATTCACCCCTCCACTTT. This sequence encodes CASSYGRSSYNSPLHF.

This rearrangement joins TRBV18 to TRBJ1-2; no reliable D call. Germline CDR1 KGHSH, CDR2 LQKENI. The V and J ends lost 5 bases and 3 bases respectively, with 16 bases between them. This CDR3 is built from 15 residues. The CDR3 sequence is CASSTLNGEDYGYTF. The CDR3 region has the DNA TGTGCCAGCTCAACTTTAAATGGGGAGGACTATGGCTACACCTTC.